These T cell receptor beta chains were read from a single sample in a study of blood T cells in healthy people across ages. TCRdb re-analysed the 5' RACE reads in MiXCR, keeping a single row per CDR3 protein. The sample has 850,000 to 1,000,000 distinct CDR3 sequences, roughly 52% seen once; the top ten hold about an eighth. Sequenced: blood. The receptors shown here come from a man between 25 and 39 years old in good health. Both conserved end residues are trimmed from each CDR3. Some rows have no size entry. The others give once, few or many, or a class for an expanded clone.

clone_size: .; v_call: TRBV4-1; j_call: TRBJ1-2; cdr3_aa: ASSRTGINYGYT
clone_size: few; v_call: TRBV12-3/TRBV12-4; j_call: TRBJ1-1; cdr3_aa: ACRDRGLLNTEAF
clone_size: .; v_call: TRBV12-3/TRBV12-4; j_call: TRBJ2-1; cdr3_aa: ASSHVENYNEQF
clone_size: few; v_call: TRBV3-1; j_call: TRBJ2-3; cdr3_aa: ASSQDYADTQY
clone_size: few; v_call: TRBV12-3/TRBV12-4; j_call: TRBJ2-1; cdr3_aa: ASSSTGQGQDEQF
clone_size: few; v_call: TRBV5-1; j_call: TRBJ2-5; cdr3_aa: ASSLGLAIQETQY
clone_size: .; v_call: TRBV6-2/TRBV6-3; j_call: TRBJ1-1; cdr3_aa: ASSYSKGVSTETF
clone_size: once; v_call: TRBV6-6; j_call: TRBJ2-1; cdr3_aa: ASSSPPEQF
clone_size: .; v_call: TRBV28; j_call: TRBJ2-1; cdr3_aa: ASTLMGGANEQF
clone_size: .; v_call: TRBV24-1; j_call: TRBJ2-7; cdr3_aa: ATDTSRTVSIGTYEQY
clone_size: .; v_call: TRBV6-2/TRBV6-3; j_call: TRBJ1-1; cdr3_aa: ASRGDGLLNTEAF
clone_size: few; v_call: TRBV7-9; j_call: TRBJ2-3; cdr3_aa: ASSPGYFGGADTQY
clone_size: .; v_call: TRBV4-2; j_call: TRBJ1-4; cdr3_aa: ASSQEGAGGSRNEKLF
clone_size: medium-sized; v_call: TRBV12-3/TRBV12-4; j_call: TRBJ2-2; cdr3_aa: ASSLTDTGELF
clone_size: few; v_call: TRBV4-3; j_call: TRBJ1-2; cdr3_aa: ASSQEFLARSNYGYT
clone_size: many; v_call: TRBV3-1; j_call: TRBJ2-6; cdr3_aa: ASSQYSSGANVLT
clone_size: few; v_call: TRBV6-5; j_call: TRBJ2-7; cdr3_aa: ASSYSPTYEQY